This T cell receptor (beta chain) was sequenced during a study of control samples from healthy donors and cancer patients. TCRdb's table, derived via immunoSEQ multiplex PCR, lists solely in-frame clones and lacks some. The sample records about 41,000 clones, 94% being singletons. Germline lookup yields CDR1 SGHVS and CDR2 FQNEAQ. The CDR3 extends over 15 amino acids. With 6 bases removed from V and 8 bases from J, the gap between germline ends came to 20 bases. V is TRBV7-8 and J is TRBJ2-1; D is ambiguous. Sequencing was carried out using blood. The sequence was obtained from a man in his 60s in good health. Here the CDR3 reads CASRSGFRMGHEQFF. The CDR3 DNA sequence: TGTGCCAGCAGGTCCGGGTTTAGGATGGGTCATGAGCAGTTCTTC.